Shown below are 30 T cell receptor beta chains from a single sample sequenced in a study of blood T cell repertoires in COVID-19. The method was immunoSEQ multiplex PCR; TCRdb's version includes in-frame clones alone and lacks a portion of them. The profile shows 250,000 to 300,000 clones, roughly nine tenths of them singletons. Material for sequencing was peripheral blood. The receptors were sampled from a woman aged 25 to 39 with COVID-19, enrolled during active disease.

This clone turned up a few times. The chain recombines TRBV7-9 with TRBJ1-6; a weak D match, TRBD1 (5 bases). CDR1 is SEHNR and CDR2 is FQNEAQ in the germline V gene (reference sequence). The V end was cut by 5 bases, the J end by 7 bases, with 6 bases between. This CDR3 spans 12 amino acids. The CDR3 coding sequence is TGTGCCAGCAGCCGGGGGAATTCACCCCTCCACTTT. This codes for CASSRGNSPLHF.

The chain carries TRBV19 and TRBJ1-3; D gene uncertain. Trimming stripped 2 bases from V and 0 bases from J, with 8 bases between. Germline V CDR1 and CDR2: LNHDA, SQIVND (reference sequence). The CDR3 spans 15 residues. CDR3 amino acids: CASSIKDFSGNTIYF. For the CDR3, the DNA is TGTGCCAGTAGTATAAAGGACTTCTCTGGAAACACCATATATTTT.

As for this clone: The junction departs from germline at one end; a sequencing error may be responsible. This chain links TRBV6-5 with TRBJ1-1, with D hard to call. CDR1 and CDR2 from the germline V gene are MNHEY and SVGAGI. The CDR3 length is 16 residues. The CDR3 sequence is CASRYYTAGGRTEAFF. CDR3 nucleotide sequence: TGTGCCAGCAGATACTACACGGCCGGCGGGCGGACTGAAGCTTTCTTT.

V gene TRBV4-2 combines with J gene TRBJ2-7, with 8 bases aligning to TRBD1. This CDR3 contains 14 residues. CDR1 and CDR2 from the germline V gene are LGHNA and YNFKEQ. The V and J ends lost 6 bases and 3 bases, in that order; junction bases with no gene match: 7. The CDR3 spells CASSSRQGNYEQYF. As DNA, the CDR3 is TGTGCCAGCAGTTCGAGACAGGGGAACTACGAGCAGTACTTC.

The chain links TRBV7-9 to TRBJ2-2; D call uncertain. With 2 bases removed from V and 13 bases from J, the gap between germline ends came to 17 bases. This CDR3 is built from 14 residues. CDR1 and CDR2 from the germline V gene are SEHNR and FQNEAQ (reference sequence). The CDR3 nucleotides read TGTGCCAGCAGCTTAAGTAGTGATCCCTCCTCGCTGTTTTTT. Protein: CASSLSSDPSSLFF.

This chain joins TRBV18 and TRBJ2-1, with TRBD2 matching over 10 bases. This CDR3 region has 16 residues. Germline trimming cut 0 bases from V and 6 bases from J; bases unmatched to any gene: 5. CDR1 is KGHSH and CDR2 is LQKENI in the germline V gene. The CDR3 region is CASSPPSGGAGNEQFF. CDR3 sequence (DNA): TGTGCCAGCTCACCACCGAGCGGGGGGGCAGGCAATGAGCAGTTCTTC.

This clone was recorded once. CDR3 nucleotides: TGTGCCAGCAGGGGGGACAGGGCAAAAGGGTCCTACGAGCAGTACTTC. Amino acids: CASRGDRAKGSYEQYF. V gene TRBV27 combines with J gene TRBJ2-7, with TRBD1 identical over 9 bases. Germline assignment: CDR1 MNHEY and CDR2 SMNVEV (reference sequence). J was trimmed by 1 base and V by 6 bases; bases with no gene match: 10. The CDR3 is 16 amino acids.

The rearrangement links TRBV5-5 to TRBJ1-4, with no clear D. The CDR3 extends over 13 amino acids. V dropped 0 bases and J dropped 8 bases, with 8 bases sitting between them. Germline CDR1 SGHKS, CDR2 YYEKEE (reference sequence). DNA for the CDR3: TGTGCCAGCAGCTTGGCCAGGCAAGAAAAACTGTTTTTT. It encodes CASSLARQEKLFF.

The chain couples TRBV7-2 to TRBJ2-7; D not certain. Trimming pared 1 base from V and 1 base from J, leaving 11 bases between. Germline CDR1 SGHTA, CDR2 FQGNSA. CDR3 length equals 15 residues. The CDR3, as DNA: TGTGCCAGCAGCTTAGAGCTGCACCTGTCCTACGAGCAGTACTTC. This sequence encodes CASSLELHLSYEQYF.

The gene calls are TRBV15 and TRBJ1-2; D remains ambiguous. CDR1 is LNHNV, CDR2 YYDKDF, per germline (reference sequence). With 0 bases removed from V and 6 bases from J, the gap between germline ends came to 14 bases. CDR3 size: 15 residues. CDR3 sequence reads: CATSRDRGDGNGYTF. The CDR3 nucleotides read TGTGCCACCAGCAGAGATCGGGGTGATGGGAATGGCTACACCTTC.

This rearrangement joins TRBV3-1 (or the pseudogene TRBV3-2) to TRBJ2-4; TRBD1 agrees at 8 bases. Trimming cost V 3 bases and J 1 base; bases outside gene matches: 2. Germline-derived CDR1 and CDR2 are LGHDT and YNNKEL (reference sequence). The CDR3 length is 15 residues. CDR3 DNA: TGTGCCAGCAGCCAGAGGGACAGGGCCAAAAACATTCAGTACTTC. Translated, it gives CASSQRDRAKNIQYF.

The chain recombines TRBV15 with TRBJ2-7; D is perhaps TRBD1 (6 bases). With 2 bases removed from V and 0 bases from J, the gap between germline ends came to 14 bases. Germline V gene sequence: CDR1 LNHNV, CDR2 YYDKDF (reference sequence). The length of the CDR3 is 16 residues. CDR3 nucleotides: TGTGCCACCAGCAGATTGGTTTACAGGGACTCCTACGAGCAGTACTTC. Its translation is CATSRLVYRDSYEQYF.

The chain carries TRBV11-2 and TRBJ2-3; 12 nucleotides line up with TRBD1. The trim removed 5 bases at V and 3 bases at J, leaving 9 bases unmatched. Germline V gives CDR1 SGHAT, CDR2 FQNNGV. The CDR3 is 17 residues long. Here the CDR3 DNA reads TGTGCCAGCAGCCAAACGGTGGGACAGGGGGCAACAGATACGCAGTATTTT. Translating it yields CASSQTVGQGATDTQYF. Full variable domain (rest looked up from reference TRBV11-2 and TRBJ2-3): EAGVAQSPRYKIIEKRQSVAFWCNPISGHATLYWYQQILGQGPKLLIQFQNNGVVDDSQLPKDRFSAERLKGVDSTLKIQPAKLEDSAVYLCASSQTVGQGATDTQYFGPGTRLTVL.

The gene calls are TRBV29-1 and TRBJ2-6, with D possibly matching TRBD1 (5 bases). V was pared by 6 bases and J by 1 base, with 19 bases between. This CDR3 comprises 17 residues. Germline CDR1 SQVTM, CDR2 ANQGSEA. The CDR3 coding sequence is TGCAGCGTCGCCGAGCAGGGCCTCTGGTCTGGGGCCAACGTCCTGACTTTC. It translates to CSVAEQGLWSGANVLTF.

The CDR3 nucleotides are TGTGCCACCAGCAGAGACGAAGCGGGGGCGGAAGATTACGAGCAGTACTTC. The encoded protein is CATSRDEAGAEDYEQYF. The V gene is TRBV15, the J gene TRBJ2-7; 8 nucleotides align to TRBD2. CDR1 and CDR2 from the germline V gene are LNHNV and YYDKDF (reference sequence). This CDR3 has 17 residues. J gave up 4 bases and V 0 bases, and 11 bases lay outside the gene matches.

The J gene is TRBJ2-7, the V gene TRBV5-1; D ambiguous. V was cut by 4 bases and J by 6 bases, with 20 bases left in between. CDR3 length equals 15 residues. Germline CDR1 and CDR2: SGHRS and YFSETQ. This chain's CDR3 is CASSVGYGAASEQYF. CDR3 in DNA: TGCGCCAGCAGCGTGGGATACGGAGCAGCGTCCGAGCAGTACTTC. Full variable domain (missing parts from reference TRBV5-1 and TRBJ2-7): KAGVTQTPRYLIKTRGQQVTLSCSPISGHRSVSWYQQTPGQGLQFLFEYFSETQRNKGNFPGRFSGRQFSNSRSEMNVSTLELGDSALYLCASSVGYGAASEQYFGPGTRLTVT.

The chain is built from TRBV29-1 and TRBJ1-5; 7 bases are a match to TRBD1. The V and J ends lost 7 bases and 3 bases, in that order; junction bases with no gene match: 6. This CDR3 comprises 13 residues. In germline, CDR1 is SQVTM, CDR2 ANQGSEA. The CDR3 nucleotides are TGCAGCGCGGCGGGACAGAACAATCAGCCCCAGCATTTT. Residues: CSAAGQNNQPQHF. The whole variable domain, remainder taken from reference TRBV29-1 and TRBJ1-5, is SAVISQKPSRDICQRGTSLTIQCQVDSQVTMMFWYRQQPGQSLTLIATANQGSEATYESGFVIDKFPISRPNLTFSTLTVSNMSPEDSSIYLCSAAGQNNQPQHFGDGTRLSIL.

The chain uses TRBV6-5 and TRBJ2-5; 7 positions agree with TRBD1. The V segment lost 6 bases and the J segment 8 bases; nucleotides outside the gene matches: 6. Germline V gene sequence: CDR1 MNHEY, CDR2 SVGAGI. The CDR3 spans 12 residues. The CDR3 nucleotides are TGTGCCAGCAGATGGGACAGAACCACCCAGTACTTC. Protein product: CASRWDRTTQYF.

To note about this clone: Distinct nucleotide sequences in the sample also encode this CDR3. This chain links TRBV5-1 with TRBJ1-1; no firm D call. Trimming took off 0 bases at V and 4 bases at J, with 10 bases between the two ends. The CDR3 length is 14 residues. In germline, CDR1 is SGHRS, CDR2 YFSETQ. The CDR3 bases are TGCGCCAGCAGCTTGGACGCGGGCGGCACTGAAGCTTTCTTT. Translating gives CASSLDAGGTEAFF.

This chain joins TRBV6-1 and TRBJ2-3; 7 nucleotides match TRBD2. From germline, CDR1 is MNHNS and CDR2 SASEGT. V was pared by 2 bases and J by 3 bases, with 5 bases of the junction left unmatched. CDR3 size: 15 residues. The CDR3: CASSEIGGGTDTQYF. The CDR3 DNA sequence: TGTGCCAGCAGTGAAATTGGCGGGGGAACAGATACGCAGTATTTT.

The chain uses TRBV4-1 and TRBJ2-2; TRBD1 is a possible D gene (5 bases). The germline gives CDR1 MGHRA, CDR2 YSYEKL. V shed 3 bases and J shed 1 base, with 12 bases lying between them. The CDR3 is made up of 16 amino acids. CDR3 coding DNA: TGCGCCAGCAGCCATGTACCCGACAGGAACACCGGGGAGCTGTTTTTT. Protein product: CASSHVPDRNTGELFF.

The table lists this clone with a count of one. CDR3 nucleotide sequence: TGCGCCAGCAGTAGACAGGAGATCGCCTCCTATAATTCACCCCTCCACTTT. Protein product: CASSRQEIASYNSPLHF. This chain uses TRBV5-1 with TRBJ1-6; tentative D call: TRBD1 (6 bases). There are 17 residues in the CDR3. V lost 5 bases to trimming and J lost 0 bases, with 15 bases between them. Per the germline V gene, CDR1 is SGHRS and CDR2 is YFSETQ.

The rearrangement joins TRBV5-1 to TRBJ2-4; the D is unclear. The V gene lost 0 bases and the J gene lost 0 bases, with 13 bases spanning the gap. CDR3 length equals 17 residues. CDR1 SGHRS and CDR2 YFSETQ come from the germline V gene. The CDR3 DNA follows: TGCGCCAGCAGCTTGGGGGTGGGCTACCTAGCCAAAAACATTCAGTACTTC. It yields the protein CASSLGVGYLAKNIQYF.

The V call is TRBV19, the J call TRBJ2-1; TRBD1 agrees at 12 bases. This CDR3 has 14 amino acids. With 5 bases clipped from V and 9 bases from J, the junction kept 5 bases outside the gene matches. Germline CDR1 is LNHDA and CDR2 is SQIVND (reference sequence). The CDR3 DNA follows: TGTGCCAGTAGTGAGGGACAGGGGGCACTTGAGCAGTTCTTC. It codes for CASSEGQGALEQFF.

The V call is TRBV10-2, the J call TRBJ2-7; weak D call: TRBD2 (6 bases). Trimming took off 5 bases at V and 0 bases at J, with 8 bases between the two ends. Germline assignment: CDR1 WSHSY and CDR2 SAAADI. This CDR3 has 13 residues. As DNA, the CDR3 is TGCGCCAGCAGTCCCGGGAGCTCCTACGAGCAGTACTTC. Protein sequence: CASSPGSSYEQYF.

The V call is TRBV3-1 (or the pseudogene TRBV3-2), the J call TRBJ2-7, with unresolved D. This CDR3 contains 11 residues. With 3 bases removed from V and 3 bases from J, the gap between germline ends came to 3 bases. The germline V gene has CDR1 LGHDT and CDR2 YNNKEL (reference sequence). The CDR3 loop reads CASSQSYEQYF. The CDR3 DNA sequence: TGTGCCAGCAGCCAGAGCTACGAGCAGTACTTC.

A word on this clone: The same CDR3 arises from other DNA sequences in this sample as well. The rearrangement joins TRBV6-5 to TRBJ2-3, with a possible D match to TRBD1 (5 bases). The V end was cut by 2 bases, the J end by 1 base, with 7 bases between. Germline V gene data show CDR1 as MNHEY and CDR2 as SVGAGI. The CDR3 covers 14 residues. The CDR3: CASSYGAGTDTQYF. For the CDR3, the DNA is TGTGCCAGCAGTTACGGGGCCGGCACAGATACGCAGTATTTT.

The V and J genes are TRBV27 and TRBJ2-1; TRBD2 agrees at 8 bases. The junction had 8 bases not matched to a gene; V was cut back by 4 bases and J by 6 bases. The germline CDR1 and CDR2 sequences are MNHEY and SMNVEV (reference sequence). The CDR3 spans 15 residues. The CDR3 DNA sequence: TGTGCCAGCAGTTCTCGGGGGGGCCGACCCAATGAGCAGTTCTTC. Protein: CASSSRGGRPNEQFF.

The chain joins TRBV18 to TRBJ2-1, with 11 positions matching TRBD2. CDR3 length: 15 amino acids. In germline, CDR1 is KGHSH, CDR2 LQKENI. Unmatched junction bases numbered 7, after V lost 5 bases and J lost 7 bases. The CDR3 DNA sequence: TGTGCCAGCTCAACCGGAACTAGCGGGGGTAATGAGCAGTTCTTC. This translates into CASSTGTSGGNEQFF.

This sequence joins TRBV6-5 and TRBJ2-1, with 9 nucleotides matching TRBD1. This CDR3 spans 15 amino acids. Trimming took 4 bases from V and 7 from J; bases not matched to a gene: 8. The germline CDR1 and CDR2 sequences are MNHEY and SVGAGI. The CDR3 DNA reads TGTGCCAGCAGTTTTAGGGACAGGGTAAGAAATGAGCAGTTCTTC. It codes for CASSFRDRVRNEQFF.